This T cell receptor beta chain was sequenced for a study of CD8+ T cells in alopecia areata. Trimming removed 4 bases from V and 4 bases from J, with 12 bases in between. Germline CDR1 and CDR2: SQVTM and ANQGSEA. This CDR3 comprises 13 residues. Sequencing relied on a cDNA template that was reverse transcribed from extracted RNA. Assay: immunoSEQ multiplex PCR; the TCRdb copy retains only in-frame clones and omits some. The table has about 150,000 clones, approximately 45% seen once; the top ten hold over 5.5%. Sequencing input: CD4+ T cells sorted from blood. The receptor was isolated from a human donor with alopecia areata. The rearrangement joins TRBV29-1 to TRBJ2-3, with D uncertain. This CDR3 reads CSVAPRVSDTQYF. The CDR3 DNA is TGCAGCGTTGCCCCCCGGGTGTCAGATACGCAGTATTTT.